This TCR beta chain was documented in a study of blood T cell repertoires in COVID-19. On the study more broadly: Acute and convalescent COVID-19 samples came from the United States, Italy and Spain.

Germline loops: CDR1 SGDLS, CDR2 YYNGEE. The CDR3 is made up of 13 amino acids. Germline trimming cut 4 bases from V and 4 bases from J; bases unmatched to any gene: 3. Here immunoSEQ multiplex PCR was the method, and the copy in TCRdb shows in-frame clones only, minus some. The sample includes roughly 100,000 clones, about 85% of them seen just once. The genes are TRBV9 and TRBJ1-2; 8 nucleotides align to TRBD1. The source is a woman in her sixties or seventies with active or convalescent COVID-19. The sample comprised peripheral blood. The CDR3: CASSSGQGYGYTF. CDR3 in DNA: TGTGCCAGCAGCTCCGGACAGGGCTATGGCTACACCTTC.